One sample yielded the 13 T cell receptor beta chains listed below, sequenced in a study of T cells after yellow fever vaccination. MiXCR, applied by TCRdb to the 5' RACE reads, yields one record per CDR3 protein. The table lists 250,000 to 400,000 distinct CDR3 sequences, around 4.4% of them singletons. Sample: PBMCs, taken 15 days after the yellow fever booster vaccination. The receptors originated from a man aged 18 to 29 who received the YFV17D yellow fever vaccine.

This clonotype was detected a few times. This rearrangement joins TRBV12-3 or TRBV12-4 to TRBJ2-1; 9 nucleotides align to TRBD1. The CDR3 is 15 residues long. With V trimmed by 7 bases and J by 6 bases, 10 bases remained unmatched. In nucleotides, the CDR3 is TGTGCCAGCACTTTCCGGACAGGGGTTCTCAATGAGCAGTTCTTC. Protein sequence: CASTFRTGVLNEQFF.

This clonotype turned up a few times. The chain joins TRBV5-1 to TRBJ2-7; D possibly uses TRBD1 or TRBD2 (5 bases each). CDR1 and CDR2 (germline): SGHRS, YFSETQ. The V end lost 5 bases, the J end lost 2 bases, and 14 bases lay between the germline ends. The CDR3 is 14 residues long. DNA of the CDR3: TGCGCCAGCAGATTCCGGGACGGACCCTACGAGCAGTACTTC. It specifies CASRFRDGPYEQYF.

CDR3 in DNA: TGTGCCAGCAGCCCCCACGGGGGAGCTAGCAATCAGCCCCAGCATTTT. Its protein product is CASSPHGGASNQPQHF. The chain carries TRBV7-2 and TRBJ1-5; D might be TRBD1 (5 bases). Trimming removed 5 bases from V and 0 bases from J, with 14 bases in between. Germline CDR1 and CDR2: SGHTA and FQGNSA. The CDR3 consists of 16 residues.

The sample holds many counts of this clonotype. The CDR3 loop reads CASSLAATNTEAFF. The CDR3, as DNA: TGCGCCAGCAGCTTGGCAGCCACCAACACTGAAGCTTTCTTT. The chain couples TRBV5-1 to TRBJ1-1, with D hard to call. CDR1 is SGHRS, CDR2 YFSETQ, per germline. The CDR3 is made up of 14 amino acids. The V end was cut by 0 bases, the J end by 2 bases, with 8 bases between. The full variable domain, rest sourced from reference TRBV5-1 and TRBJ1-1, is KAGVTQTPRYLIKTRGQQVTLSCSPISGHRSVSWYQQTPGQGLQFLFEYFSETQRNKGNFPGRFSGRQFSNSRSEMNVSTLELGDSALYLCASSLAATNTEAFFGQGTRLTVV.

The rearrangement links TRBV2 to TRBJ2-5; D is uncertain. Trimming removed 8 bases from V and 1 base from J, with 5 bases in between. Looked up from germline, CDR1 is SNHLY and CDR2 is FYNNEI. The CDR3 spans 11 residues. The CDR3 loop is CASVGQETQYF. The CDR3 bases are TGTGCCAGCGTGGGCCAAGAGACCCAGTACTTC.

This rearrangement joins TRBV9 to TRBJ2-2, with D possibly being TRBD1 (7 bases). CDR1 is SGDLS, CDR2 YYNGEE, per germline. Trimming cost V 5 bases and J 2 bases, with 16 bases left between them. This CDR3 contains 16 residues. This CDR3 is CASRQGGSPNTGELFF. The CDR3 nucleotides are TGTGCCAGCAGGCAGGGGGGCAGCCCTAACACCGGGGAGCTGTTTTTT.

This clonotype has only a few counts. V is TRBV29-1 and J is TRBJ2-1; D unclear. V gave up 1 base and J gave up 0 bases, with 19 bases separating them. CDR3 length: 18 amino acids. Germline-derived CDR1 and CDR2 are SQVTM and ANQGSEA. The CDR3 reads CSVEGARLRLSSYNEQFF. CDR3 DNA: TGCAGCGTTGAAGGTGCGAGGTTAAGACTGAGCTCCTACAATGAGCAGTTCTTC.

This clonotype was detected a few times. In DNA form, the CDR3 reads TGTGCCGCGGGGGCCAGGGGTTACACTGAAGCTTTCTTT. Translation gives CAAGARGYTEAFF. The genes are TRBV6-2 or TRBV6-3 and TRBJ1-1, with D maybe TRBD1 (6 bases). Trimming cost V 11 bases and J 3 bases, with 16 bases left between them. The CDR3 has 13 amino acids. The V gene's germline CDR1 is MNHEY and CDR2 SVGEGT.

This clonotype showed up many times. The chain carries TRBV7-9 and TRBJ2-7; no clear D gene. The germline V and J ends were trimmed by 4 bases and 11 bases, with 12 bases remaining between them. The CDR3 contains 11 residues. CDR1 SEHNR and CDR2 FQNEAQ come from the germline V gene (reference sequence). This CDR3 reads CASSSTDREYF. CDR3 sequence (DNA): TGTGCCAGCAGCTCCACGGATCGGGAGTACTTC.

This clonotype was seen ten or more times. The rearrangement joins TRBV5-1 to TRBJ2-3; D uncertain. V was pared by 7 bases and J by 4 bases, with 13 bases between. From germline, CDR1 is SGHRS and CDR2 YFSETQ. This CDR3 has 13 amino acids. CDR3 loop: CASGQELADTQYF. For the CDR3, the DNA is TGCGCCAGCGGTCAGGAATTAGCAGATACGCAGTATTTT.

V is TRBV28 and J is TRBJ2-6, with TRBD1 identical over 8 bases. Germline values: CDR1 MDHEN, CDR2 SYDVKM. V dropped 6 bases and J dropped 1; count of bases not matched to a gene: 8. This CDR3 comprises 17 residues. The CDR3 reads CASRGGQAQSGANVLTF. The CDR3 DNA follows: TGTGCCAGCAGGGGGGGACAGGCACAATCTGGGGCCAACGTCCTGACTTTC.

This clonotype came up many times. CDR3 in amino acids: CSATDRDPYGYTF. CDR3 coding DNA: TGCAGTGCCACGGACAGGGATCCCTATGGCTACACCTTC. The gene calls are TRBV20-1 and TRBJ1-2; TRBD1 agrees at 8 bases. The CDR3 loop spans 13 amino acids. Losses at the gene ends were 6 bases for V and 4 bases for J; bases not matched to a gene: 7. Germline V CDR1 and CDR2: DFQATT, SNEGSKA (reference sequence).

The CDR3 sequence: CASSATTGGGSPLHF. CDR3 nucleotide sequence: TGTGCCAGCAGTGCCACGACAGGAGGTGGTTCACCCCTCCACTTT. The V call is TRBV2, the J call TRBJ1-6, with D tentatively TRBD1 (6 bases). The CDR3 totals 15 residues. Trimming took 4 bases from V and 9 from J, leaving 16 bases between them. Germline V lookup: CDR1 SNHLY, CDR2 FYNNEI.